These T cell receptor beta chains were read from a single sample in a study of blood T cell repertoires in COVID-19. Assay: immunoSEQ multiplex PCR; the TCRdb copy retains only in-frame clones and omits some. The sample records some 26,000 clones, about 83% being singletons. The sample taken for sequencing was peripheral blood. These receptors all come from an older man with acute or convalescent COVID-19. The CDR3 runs from the conserved cysteine through the conserved F or W. The D gene is left open where the match is weak. Only some rows state a clone size, as once, few, many or a class for expanded clones.

clone_size,d_call,v_call,j_call,cdr3_nt,cdr3_aa
-,-,TRBV19,TRBJ2-7,TGTGCCAGTTCCCCTGTCCCCAGGACACCTTCCTACGAGCAGTACTTC,CASSPVPRTPSYEQYF
-,-,TRBV9,TRBJ1-2,TGTGCCAGCAGCGGAGAGCTTCAGGATCTTAACTATGGCTACACCTTC,CASSGELQDLNYGYTF
-,-,TRBV6-2/TRBV6-3,TRBJ2-2,TGTGCCAGCAGTTACTCGAATGACTACACCGGGGAGCTGTTTTTT,CASSYSNDYTGELFF
-,TRBD2,TRBV12-3/TRBV12-4,TRBJ2-1,TGTGCCACCAAGCGGGAGGCTTACAATGAGCAGTTCTTC,CATKREAYNEQFF
-,TRBD2,TRBV19,TRBJ2-5,TGTGCCAGTAGTGTACTAGCGGGGGGCAAAGAGACCCAGTACTTC,CASSVLAGGKETQYF
-,-,TRBV19,TRBJ1-5,TGTGCCAGTAGTATGTACAGGAGCCTTAATCAGCCCCAGCATTTT,CASSMYRSLNQPQHF
-,TRBD2,TRBV28,TRBJ2-5,TGTGCCAGCAGGGGGACTAGCGGGAGGACCCAAGAGACCCAGTACTTC,CASRGTSGRTQETQYF
-,TRBD2,TRBV5-1,TRBJ2-1,TGCGCCAGCAGCTTGGCCGGGGGGTACACTGAGCAGTTCTTC,CASSLAGGYTEQFF
medium-sized,TRBD1,TRBV5-1,TRBJ2-7,TGCGCCAGCAGTCCCGGGACAGGGTTTTACGAGCAGTACTTC,CASSPGTGFYEQYF
-,-,TRBV5-4,TRBJ1-1,TGTGCCAGCAGCTCTATTGTCATCGGTGAAGCTTTCTTT,CASSSIVIGEAFF
-,TRBD2,TRBV19,TRBJ2-1,TGTGCCAGTAGTACAGGACTAGCGGGAGTCCCCCCCTACAATGAGCAGTTCTTC,CASSTGLAGVPPYNEQFF
-,-,TRBV27,TRBJ2-1,TGTGCCAGCAGTTTCAGGGGCAGTGCCTTCGGAGGTCACAATGAGCAGTTCTTC,CASSFRGSAFGGHNEQFF
-,-,TRBV3-1/TRBV3-2,TRBJ1-1,TGTGCCAGCAGCCTCGGACAGTTGAACACTGAAGCTTTCTTT,CASSLGQLNTEAFF
-,-,TRBV6-5,TRBJ1-3,TGTGCCAGCAGTTACTCGCGCCGCTCTGGAAACACCATATATTTT,CASSYSRRSGNTIYF
-,-,TRBV19,TRBJ1-5,TGTGCCAGTAGTTACCTTGAGGCGAGCAATCAGCCCCAGCATTTT,CASSYLEASNQPQHF
-,TRBD1,TRBV23-1,TRBJ1-3,TGCGCCAGCAGTCAATCCTCGCCGGGACAGGACCCTCCCGGACCTGGAAACACCATATATTTT,CASSQSSPGQDPPGPGNTIYF
-,-,TRBV27,TRBJ1-5,TGTGCCAGCAGTTTTCAGGGGCTAAGTGATCAGCCCCAGCATTTT,CASSFQGLSDQPQHF
-,-,TRBV19,TRBJ2-7,TGTGCCAGTAGTGATGCAGGAACCCTCTACGAGCAGTACTTC,CASSDAGTLYEQYF
-,-,TRBV6-5,TRBJ1-2,TGTGCCAGCAGTTCTCAGGATTTTACATCTCCCTATGGCTACACCTTC,CASSSQDFTSPYGYTF
-,-,TRBV11-2,TRBJ1-1,TGTGCCAGCAGCTTAGTGGGCAACCGGGGTTCTGAAGCTTTCTTT,CASSLVGNRGSEAFF
few,-,TRBV11-2,TRBJ1-2,TGTGCCAGCAGCTTGGGTGCGGACTATAACTATGGCTACACCTTC,CASSLGADYNYGYTF
-,TRBD2,TRBV11-2,TRBJ2-7,TGTGCCAGCAGCATACGGACTAGCGGGACCTACGAGCAGTACTTC,CASSIRTSGTYEQYF
-,TRBD1,TRBV19,TRBJ1-5,TGTGCCAGTAGTATAGGGGACAGGGTTAGCAATCAGCCCCAGCATTTT,CASSIGDRVSNQPQHF
few,TRBD2,TRBV19,TRBJ2-3,TGTGCCAGTAGTATGGGACTAGCGGGAGGCCCCGGTCGGGTTGGAGATACGCAGTATTTT,CASSMGLAGGPGRVGDTQYF
-,-,TRBV19,TRBJ1-5,TGTGCCAGTAGTATTCGATCAGGAGCCAGGGGTCAGCCCCAGCATTTT,CASSIRSGARGQPQHF
-,TRBD1,TRBV5-1,TRBJ2-2,TGCGCCAGCAGCCTAACCGGGACAGGGGCTTCCGGGGAGCTGTTTTTT,CASSLTGTGASGELFF
-,-,TRBV30,TRBJ1-1,TGTGCCTGGAGTGCACAGGTGAACACTGAAGCTTTCTTT,CAWSAQVNTEAFF
-,-,TRBV18,TRBJ2-3,TGTGCCAGCTCACCATTTCAGGGGTCAGATACGCAGTATTTT,CASSPFQGSDTQYF
-,TRBD1,TRBV28,TRBJ2-7,TGTGCCAGCAGACTTGGACAGGGTTACGGCGAGCAGTACTTC,CASRLGQGYGEQYF
-,-,TRBV6-2/TRBV6-3,TRBJ2-7,TGTGCCAGCAGTTACGCCCAGTCTTCCGAGCAGTACTTC,CASSYAQSSEQYF
-,-,TRBV11-2,TRBJ1-6,TGTGCCAGCAGCTTACGTAGGACACCTAATTCACCCCTCCACTTT,CASSLRRTPNSPLHF
once,-,TRBV9,TRBJ1-1,TGTGCCAGCAGCGTAGCAGGGCTAGCTTTCTTT,CASSVAGLAFF
-,-,TRBV18,TRBJ2-3,TGTGCCAGCTCACCTCTAAGCGGGGATACGCAGTATTTT,CASSPLSGDTQYF
-,-,TRBV2,TRBJ2-1,TGTGCCAGCCGATGGGCGGACAATCAGTTCTTC,CASRWADNQFF
once,-,TRBV5-1,TRBJ2-2,TGCGCCAGCAGCCTTCCGAACACCGGGGAGCTGTTTTTT,CASSLPNTGELFF
few,-,TRBV11-3,TRBJ2-2,TGTGCCAGCGGAGCGTACACCGGGGAGCTGTTTTTT,CASGAYTGELFF
-,-,TRBV10-3,TRBJ1-4,TGTGCCATCAGTGAGTCGCGAACCGTCAATGAAAAACTGTTTTTT,CAISESRTVNEKLFF
-,-,TRBV5-4,TRBJ1-1,TGTGCCAGCAGCTTGGACCGGGGAGACACTGAAGCTTTCTTT,CASSLDRGDTEAFF
-,TRBD2,TRBV3-1/TRBV3-2,TRBJ2-7,TGTGCCAGCAGGCGGACTAGCGGGTTCTTCGAGCAGTACTTC,CASRRTSGFFEQYF
-,TRBD1,TRBV6-1,TRBJ2-7,TGTGCCAGCAGTGAACCCGGGACAGGGACCTACGAGCAGTACTTC,CASSEPGTGTYEQYF
-,-,TRBV7-9,TRBJ1-1,TGTGCCAGCAGCTCCCAGGGTGGAACTGAAGCTTTCTTT,CASSSQGGTEAFF
-,-,TRBV19,TRBJ1-5,TGTGCCAGTAGTTTGGGAGATCAGCCCCAGCATTTT,CASSLGDQPQHF
-,-,TRBV2,TRBJ1-5,TGTGCCAGCACCCTAGGAGATCAGCCCCAGCATTTT,CASTLGDQPQHF
-,-,TRBV15,TRBJ1-3,TGTGCCACCAGCAGAGATCCGGCAGGCTCTGGAAACACCATATATTTT,CATSRDPAGSGNTIYF
-,-,TRBV20-1,TRBJ2-3,TGCAGTGCTAATGAGGGACTTTACACAGATACGCAGTATTTT,CSANEGLYTDTQYF
-,-,TRBV5-1,TRBJ2-3,TGCGCCAGCAGCTTGGCCGGGAAGTATACAGATACGCAGTATTTT,CASSLAGKYTDTQYF
once,TRBD2,TRBV5-4,TRBJ2-1,TGTGCCAGCAGCTTTGGGACTAGATGGAATGAGCAGTTCTTC,CASSFGTRWNEQFF